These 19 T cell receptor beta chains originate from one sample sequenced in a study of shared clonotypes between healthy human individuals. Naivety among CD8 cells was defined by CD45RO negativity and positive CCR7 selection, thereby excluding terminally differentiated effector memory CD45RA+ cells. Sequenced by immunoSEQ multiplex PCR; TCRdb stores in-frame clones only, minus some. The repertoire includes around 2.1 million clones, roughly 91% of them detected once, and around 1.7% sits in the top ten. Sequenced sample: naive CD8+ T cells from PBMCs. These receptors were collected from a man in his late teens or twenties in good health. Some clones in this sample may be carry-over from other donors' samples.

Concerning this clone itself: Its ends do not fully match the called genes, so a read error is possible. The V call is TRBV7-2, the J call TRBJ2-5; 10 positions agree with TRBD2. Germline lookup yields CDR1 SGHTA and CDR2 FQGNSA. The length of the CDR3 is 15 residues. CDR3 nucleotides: TGTGCCAGCAGCATAGCGGGAGGTCGGGGAGAGACCCAGTACTTC. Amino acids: CASSIAGGRGETQYF. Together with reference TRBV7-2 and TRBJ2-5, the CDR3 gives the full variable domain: GAGVSQSPSNKVTEKGKDVELRCDPISGHTALYWYRQSLGQGLEFLIYFQGNSAPDKSGLPSDRFSAERTGGSVSTLTIQRTQQEDSAVYLCASSIAGGRGETQYFGPGTRLLVL.

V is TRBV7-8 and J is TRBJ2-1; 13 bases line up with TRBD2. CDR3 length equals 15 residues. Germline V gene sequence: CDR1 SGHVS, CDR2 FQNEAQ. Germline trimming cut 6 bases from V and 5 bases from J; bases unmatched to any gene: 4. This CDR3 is CASRTSGRANNEQFF. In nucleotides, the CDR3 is TGTGCCAGCAGAACTAGCGGGAGGGCCAACAATGAGCAGTTCTTC.

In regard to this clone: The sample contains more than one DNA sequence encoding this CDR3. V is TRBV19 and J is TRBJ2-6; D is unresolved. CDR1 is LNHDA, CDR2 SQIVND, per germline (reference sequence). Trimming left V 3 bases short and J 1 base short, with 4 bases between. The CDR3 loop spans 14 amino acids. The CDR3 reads CASSMGSGANVLTF. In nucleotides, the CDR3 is TGTGCCAGTAGTATGGGGTCTGGGGCCAACGTCCTGACTTTC.

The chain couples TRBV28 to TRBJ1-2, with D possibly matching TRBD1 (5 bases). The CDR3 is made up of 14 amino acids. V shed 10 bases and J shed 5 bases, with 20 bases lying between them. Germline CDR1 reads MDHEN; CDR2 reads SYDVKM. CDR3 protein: CATEGRGRRYGYTF. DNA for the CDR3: TGTGCCACCGAAGGGAGGGGCCGCAGGTATGGCTACACCTTC.

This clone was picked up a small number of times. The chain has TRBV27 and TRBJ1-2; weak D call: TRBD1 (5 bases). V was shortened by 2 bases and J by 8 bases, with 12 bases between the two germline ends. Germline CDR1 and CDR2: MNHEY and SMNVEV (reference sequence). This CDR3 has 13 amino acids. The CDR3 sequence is CASSLVGSGGYTF. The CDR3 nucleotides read TGTGCCAGCAGTTTAGTGGGGTCAGGGGGCTACACCTTC.

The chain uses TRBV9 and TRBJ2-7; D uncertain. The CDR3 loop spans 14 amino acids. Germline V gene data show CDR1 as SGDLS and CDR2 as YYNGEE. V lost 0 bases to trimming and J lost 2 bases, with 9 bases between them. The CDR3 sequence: CASSVGGDTYEQYF. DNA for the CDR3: TGTGCCAGCAGCGTAGGGGGTGATACCTACGAGCAGTACTTC.

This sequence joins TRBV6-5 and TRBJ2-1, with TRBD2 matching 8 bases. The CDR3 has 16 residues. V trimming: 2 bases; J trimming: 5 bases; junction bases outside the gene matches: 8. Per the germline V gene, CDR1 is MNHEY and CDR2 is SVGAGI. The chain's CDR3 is CASSYGAGLGHNEQFF. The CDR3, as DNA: TGTGCCAGCAGTTACGGAGCGGGACTAGGCCACAATGAGCAGTTCTTC.

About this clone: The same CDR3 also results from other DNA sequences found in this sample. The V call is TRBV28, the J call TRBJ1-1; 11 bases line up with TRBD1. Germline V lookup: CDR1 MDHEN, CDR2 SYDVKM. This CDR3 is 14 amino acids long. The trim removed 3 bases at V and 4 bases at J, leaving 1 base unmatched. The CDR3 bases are TGTGCCAGCAGTTTGGACAGGGGGCGCACTGAAGCTTTCTTT. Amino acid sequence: CASSLDRGRTEAFF.

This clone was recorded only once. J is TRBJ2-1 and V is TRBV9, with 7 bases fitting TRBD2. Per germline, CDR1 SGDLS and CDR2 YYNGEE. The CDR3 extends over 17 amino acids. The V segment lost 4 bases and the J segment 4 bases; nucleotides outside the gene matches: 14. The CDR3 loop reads CASSSARLSGAYNEQFF. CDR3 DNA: TGTGCCAGCAGCTCGGCCCGACTAAGCGGGGCTTACAATGAGCAGTTCTTC.

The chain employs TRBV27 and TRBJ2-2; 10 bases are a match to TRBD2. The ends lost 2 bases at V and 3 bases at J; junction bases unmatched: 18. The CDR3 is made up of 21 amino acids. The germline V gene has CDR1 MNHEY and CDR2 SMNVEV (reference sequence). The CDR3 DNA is TGTGCCAGCAGTTTAATCCAGACCGGGACTAGCGACCCGAAGGACACCGGGGAGCTGTTTTTT. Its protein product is CASSLIQTGTSDPKDTGELFF.

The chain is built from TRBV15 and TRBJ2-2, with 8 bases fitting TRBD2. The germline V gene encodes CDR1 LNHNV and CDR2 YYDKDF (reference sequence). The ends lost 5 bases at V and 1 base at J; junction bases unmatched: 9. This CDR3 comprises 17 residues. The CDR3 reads CATSRTPGLVNTGELFF. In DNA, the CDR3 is TGTGCCACCAGCCGAACCCCGGGACTAGTGAACACCGGGGAGCTGTTTTTT.

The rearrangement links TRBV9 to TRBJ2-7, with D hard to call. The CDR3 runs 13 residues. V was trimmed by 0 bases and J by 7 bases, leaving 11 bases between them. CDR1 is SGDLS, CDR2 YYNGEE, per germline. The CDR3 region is CASSVGPVGEQYF. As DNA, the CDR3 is TGTGCCAGCAGCGTAGGGCCGGTGGGAGAGCAGTACTTC. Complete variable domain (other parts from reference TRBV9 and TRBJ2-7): DSGVTQTPKHLITATGQRVTLRCSPRSGDLSVYWYQQSLDQGLQFLIQYYNGEERAKGNILERFSAQQFPDLHSELNLSSLELGDSALYFCASSVGPVGEQYFGPGTRLTVT.

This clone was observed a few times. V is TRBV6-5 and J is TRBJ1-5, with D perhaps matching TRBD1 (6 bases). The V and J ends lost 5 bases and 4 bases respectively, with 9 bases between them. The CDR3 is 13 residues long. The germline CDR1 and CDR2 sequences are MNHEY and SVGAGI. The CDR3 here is CASSTDRNQPQHF. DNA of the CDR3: TGTGCCAGCAGTACCGACAGGAATCAGCCCCAGCATTTT.

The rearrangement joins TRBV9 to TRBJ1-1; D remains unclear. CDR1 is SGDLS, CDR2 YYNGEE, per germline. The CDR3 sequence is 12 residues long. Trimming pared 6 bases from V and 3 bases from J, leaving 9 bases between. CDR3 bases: TGTGCCAGCAACCCCCTGGACACTGAAGCTTTCTTT. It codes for CASNPLDTEAFF. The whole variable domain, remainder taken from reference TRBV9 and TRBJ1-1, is DSGVTQTPKHLITATGQRVTLRCSPRSGDLSVYWYQQSLDQGLQFLIQYYNGEERAKGNILERFSAQQFPDLHSELNLSSLELGDSALYFCASNPLDTEAFFGQGTRLTVV.

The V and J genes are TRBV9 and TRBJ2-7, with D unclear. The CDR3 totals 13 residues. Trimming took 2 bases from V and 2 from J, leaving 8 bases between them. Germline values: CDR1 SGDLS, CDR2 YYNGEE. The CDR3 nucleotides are TGTGCCAGCAGCGTGGGTGAAGCCTACGAGCAGTACTTC. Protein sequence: CASSVGEAYEQYF.

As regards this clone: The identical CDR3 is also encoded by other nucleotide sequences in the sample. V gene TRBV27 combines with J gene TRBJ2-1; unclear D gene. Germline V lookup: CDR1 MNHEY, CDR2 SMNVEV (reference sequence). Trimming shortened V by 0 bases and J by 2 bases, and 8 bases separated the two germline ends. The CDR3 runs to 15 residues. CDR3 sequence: CASSLSQLPYNEQFF. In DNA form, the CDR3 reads TGTGCCAGCAGTTTATCACAGCTCCCCTACAATGAGCAGTTCTTC.

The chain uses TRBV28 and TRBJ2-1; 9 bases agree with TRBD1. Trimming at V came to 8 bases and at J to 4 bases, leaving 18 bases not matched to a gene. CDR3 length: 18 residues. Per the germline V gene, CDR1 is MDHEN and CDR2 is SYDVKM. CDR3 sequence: CASPPGQGPYPSYNEQFF. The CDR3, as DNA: TGTGCCAGCCCACCGGGACAGGGCCCTTACCCATCATACAATGAGCAGTTCTTC.

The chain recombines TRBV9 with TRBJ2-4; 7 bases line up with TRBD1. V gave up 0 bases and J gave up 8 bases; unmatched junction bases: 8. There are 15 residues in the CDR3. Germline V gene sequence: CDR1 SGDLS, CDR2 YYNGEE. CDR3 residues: CASSVGTGVGYIQYF. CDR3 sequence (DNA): TGTGCCAGCAGCGTAGGTACAGGGGTTGGATACATTCAGTACTTC.

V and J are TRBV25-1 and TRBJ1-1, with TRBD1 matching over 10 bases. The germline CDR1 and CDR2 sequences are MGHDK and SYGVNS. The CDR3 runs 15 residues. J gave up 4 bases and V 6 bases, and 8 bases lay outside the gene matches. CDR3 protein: CASSIGQGVRTEAFF. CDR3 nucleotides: TGTGCCAGCAGCATAGGACAGGGGGTACGCACTGAAGCTTTCTTT.